This T cell receptor (beta chain) was sequenced in a study of blood T cells in healthy people across ages. Overall study findings and caveats: Versus aged donors, long-lived donors had higher diversity and more naive CD4+ cells. As age increased, TCR beta diversity per million T cells fell in a roughly linear fashion.

It was with a sample-barcoded 5' primer and a J-beta primer mix that a second PCR of about 6 to 12 cycles was run. Every cDNA molecule carried a tag from a template-switch adaptor bearing 12 random nucleotides. Each CDR3 protein is one row after TCRdb ran MiXCR on the 5' RACE reads. The sample has about 760,000 distinct CDR3 sequences, more than 50% seen once. V gave up 2 bases and J gave up 13 bases, with 18 bases separating them. CDR1 is SGHNT, CDR2 YENEEA, per germline. This CDR3 has 14 amino acids. Every donor gave roughly 9.2 milliliters of peripheral blood. In the case of this clonotype: Its cognate antigen is unknown.

The clonotype comes from a man aged 35 to 55 in good health. Sequencing was carried out using blood. The chain couples TRBV11-3 to TRBJ2-1, with D perhaps being TRBD1 or TRBD2 (5 bases each). DNA for the CDR3: TGTGCCAGCAGCTTATCCCCTGTCAGGGAGACCCAGTTCTTC. Protein product: CASSLSPVRETQFF.